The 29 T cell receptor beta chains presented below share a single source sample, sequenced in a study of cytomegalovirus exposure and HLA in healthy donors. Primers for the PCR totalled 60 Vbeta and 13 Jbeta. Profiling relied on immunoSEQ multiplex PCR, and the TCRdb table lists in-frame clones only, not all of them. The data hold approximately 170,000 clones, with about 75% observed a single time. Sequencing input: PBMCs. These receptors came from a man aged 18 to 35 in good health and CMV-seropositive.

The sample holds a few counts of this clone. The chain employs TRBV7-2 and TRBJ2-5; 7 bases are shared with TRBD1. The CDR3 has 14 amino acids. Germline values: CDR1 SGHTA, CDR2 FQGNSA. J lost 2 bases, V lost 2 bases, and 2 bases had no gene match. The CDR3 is CASSLNRGQETQYF. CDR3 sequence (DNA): TGTGCCAGCAGCTTAAACAGGGGACAAGAGACCCAGTACTTC.

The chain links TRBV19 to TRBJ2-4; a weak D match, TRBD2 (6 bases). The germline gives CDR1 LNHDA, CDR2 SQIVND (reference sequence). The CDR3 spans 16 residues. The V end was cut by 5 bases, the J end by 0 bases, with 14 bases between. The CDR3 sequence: CASSRRAGVAKNIQYF. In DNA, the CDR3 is TGTGCCAGTAGTCGGAGGGCCGGGGTAGCCAAAAACATTCAGTACTTC.

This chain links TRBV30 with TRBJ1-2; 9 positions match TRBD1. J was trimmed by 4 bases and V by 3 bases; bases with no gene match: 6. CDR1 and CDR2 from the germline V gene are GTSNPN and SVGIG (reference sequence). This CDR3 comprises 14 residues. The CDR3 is CAWRVRDRVYGYTF. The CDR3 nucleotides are TGTGCCTGGAGAGTACGGGACAGGGTCTATGGCTACACCTTC.

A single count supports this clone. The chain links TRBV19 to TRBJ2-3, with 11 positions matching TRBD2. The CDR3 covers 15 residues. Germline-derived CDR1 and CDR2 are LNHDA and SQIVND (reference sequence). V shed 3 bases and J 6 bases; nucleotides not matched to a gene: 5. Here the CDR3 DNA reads TGTGCCAGTAGTATCGGTAGCGGGAGGGCCGATACGCAGTATTTT. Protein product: CASSIGSGRADTQYF.

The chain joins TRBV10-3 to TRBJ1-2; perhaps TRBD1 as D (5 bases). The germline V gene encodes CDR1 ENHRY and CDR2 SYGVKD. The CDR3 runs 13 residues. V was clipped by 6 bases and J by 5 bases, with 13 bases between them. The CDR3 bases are TGTGCCATCAGCAGGGACTCAAGTTATGGCTACACCTTC. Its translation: CAISRDSSYGYTF.

CDR3 in amino acids: CASSGPSPSTDTQYF. The CDR3 DNA reads TGTGCCAGCAGTGGTCCTAGCCCTAGCACAGATACGCAGTATTTT. The V and J genes are TRBV2 and TRBJ2-3; tentative D call: TRBD2 (5 bases). CDR1 is SNHLY and CDR2 is FYNNEI in the germline V gene. This CDR3 comprises 15 residues. V was clipped by 4 bases and J by 0 bases, with 11 bases between them.

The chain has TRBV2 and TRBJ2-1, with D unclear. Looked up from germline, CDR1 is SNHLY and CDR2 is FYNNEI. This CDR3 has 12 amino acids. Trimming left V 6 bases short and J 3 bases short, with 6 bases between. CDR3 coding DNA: TGTGCCAGCAGGGTAGTCTACAATGAGCAGTTCTTC. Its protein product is CASRVVYNEQFF. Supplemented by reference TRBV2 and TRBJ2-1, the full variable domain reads EPEVTQTPSHQVTQMGQEVILRCVPISNHLYFYWYRQILGQKVEFLVSFYNNEISEKSEIFDDQFSVERPDGSNFTLKIRSTKLEDSAMYFCASRVVYNEQFFGPGTRLTVL.

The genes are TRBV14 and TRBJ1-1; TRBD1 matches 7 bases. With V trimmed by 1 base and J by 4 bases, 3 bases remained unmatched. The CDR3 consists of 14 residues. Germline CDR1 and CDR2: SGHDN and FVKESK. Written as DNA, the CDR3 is TGTGCCAGCAGCCAAGTCAGGGGGGTCACTGAAGCTTTCTTT. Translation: CASSQVRGVTEAFF.

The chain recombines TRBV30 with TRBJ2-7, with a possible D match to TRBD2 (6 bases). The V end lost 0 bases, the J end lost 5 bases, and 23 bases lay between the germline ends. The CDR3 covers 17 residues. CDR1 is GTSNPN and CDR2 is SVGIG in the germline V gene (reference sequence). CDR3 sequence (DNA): TGTGCCTGGAGTGTCAATAGGAGGGAGCTAGCGTCTCACGAGCAGTACGTC. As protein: CAWSVNRRELASHEQYV.

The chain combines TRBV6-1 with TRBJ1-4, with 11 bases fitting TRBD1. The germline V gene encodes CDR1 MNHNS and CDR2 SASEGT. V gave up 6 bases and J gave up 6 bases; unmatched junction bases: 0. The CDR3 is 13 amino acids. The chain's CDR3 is CASRGQGDEKLFF. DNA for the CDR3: TGTGCCAGCAGGGGACAGGGGGATGAAAAACTGTTTTTT.

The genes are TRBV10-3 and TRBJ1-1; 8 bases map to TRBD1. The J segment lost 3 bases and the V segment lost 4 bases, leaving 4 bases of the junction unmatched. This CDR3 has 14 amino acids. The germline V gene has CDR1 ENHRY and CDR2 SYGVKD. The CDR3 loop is CAISAAGGYTEAFF. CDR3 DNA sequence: TGTGCCATCAGTGCGGCAGGGGGCTACACTGAAGCTTTCTTT.

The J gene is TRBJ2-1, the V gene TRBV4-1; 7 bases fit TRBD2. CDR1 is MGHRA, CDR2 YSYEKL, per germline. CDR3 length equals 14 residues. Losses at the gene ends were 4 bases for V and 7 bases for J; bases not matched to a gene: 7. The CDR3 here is CASSPRAGDNEQFF. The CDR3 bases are TGCGCCAGCAGCCCGAGGGCGGGAGATAATGAGCAGTTCTTC.

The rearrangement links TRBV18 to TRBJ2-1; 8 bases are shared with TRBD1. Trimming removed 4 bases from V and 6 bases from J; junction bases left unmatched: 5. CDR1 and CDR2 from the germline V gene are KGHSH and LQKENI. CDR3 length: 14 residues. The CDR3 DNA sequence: TGTGCCAGCTCACTGACAGGGGTTCTCAATGAGCAGTTCTTC. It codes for CASSLTGVLNEQFF. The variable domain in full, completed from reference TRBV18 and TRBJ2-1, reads NAGVMQNPRHLVRRRGQEARLRCSPMKGHSHVYWYRQLPEEGLKFMVYLQKENIIDESGMPKERFSAEFPKEGPSILRIQQVVRGDSAAYFCASSLTGVLNEQFFGPGTRLTVL.

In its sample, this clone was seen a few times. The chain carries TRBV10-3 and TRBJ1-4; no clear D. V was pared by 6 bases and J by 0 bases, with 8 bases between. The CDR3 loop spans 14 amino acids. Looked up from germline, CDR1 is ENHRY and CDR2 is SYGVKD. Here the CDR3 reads CAIRAQATNEKLFF. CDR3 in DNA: TGTGCCATCAGGGCACAAGCAACTAATGAAAAACTGTTTTTT.

The CDR3 nucleotides are TGTGCCAGCAGGGACACACAGGAGAGCAATCAGCCCCAGCATTTT. It specifies CASRDTQESNQPQHF. J is TRBJ1-5 and V is TRBV6-1, with a possible D match to TRBD1 (5 bases). Trimming removed 6 bases at V and 1 base at J, with 13 bases between. Germline CDR1 is MNHNS and CDR2 is SASEGT. The CDR3 contains 15 residues.

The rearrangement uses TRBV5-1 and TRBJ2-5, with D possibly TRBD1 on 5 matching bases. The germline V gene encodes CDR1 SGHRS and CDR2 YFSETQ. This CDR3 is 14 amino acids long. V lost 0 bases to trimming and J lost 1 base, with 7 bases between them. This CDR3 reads CASSLEGLQETQYF. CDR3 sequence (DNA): TGCGCCAGCAGCTTGGAGGGGCTCCAAGAGACCCAGTACTTC.

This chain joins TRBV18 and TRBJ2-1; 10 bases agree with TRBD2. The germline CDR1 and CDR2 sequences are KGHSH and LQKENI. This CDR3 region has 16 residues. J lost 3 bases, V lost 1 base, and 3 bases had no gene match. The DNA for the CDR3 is TGTGCCAGCTCACCACGGACTAGCGGAAACTACAATGAGCAGTTCTTC. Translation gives CASSPRTSGNYNEQFF.

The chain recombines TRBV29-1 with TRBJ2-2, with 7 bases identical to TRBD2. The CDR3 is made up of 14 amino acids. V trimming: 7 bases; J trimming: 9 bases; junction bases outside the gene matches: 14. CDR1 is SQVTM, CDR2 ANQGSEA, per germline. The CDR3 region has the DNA TGCAGCGCTTGGGGGGGGTCTGATATAAGGGAGCTGTTTTTT. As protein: CSAWGGSDIRELFF.

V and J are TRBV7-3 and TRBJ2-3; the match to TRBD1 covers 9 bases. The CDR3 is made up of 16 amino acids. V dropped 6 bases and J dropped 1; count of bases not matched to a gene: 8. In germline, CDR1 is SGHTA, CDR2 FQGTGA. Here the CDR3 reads CASSLSRDRGTDTQYF. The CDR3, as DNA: TGTGCCAGCAGTTTGAGCCGGGACAGGGGCACAGATACGCAGTATTTT.

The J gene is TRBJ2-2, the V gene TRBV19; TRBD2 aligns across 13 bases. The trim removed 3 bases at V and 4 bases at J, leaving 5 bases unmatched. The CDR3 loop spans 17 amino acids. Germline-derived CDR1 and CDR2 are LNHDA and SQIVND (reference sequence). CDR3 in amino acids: CASSIGGTSGVTGELFF. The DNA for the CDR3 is TGTGCCAGTAGTATCGGTGGGACTAGCGGGGTCACCGGGGAGCTGTTTTTT.

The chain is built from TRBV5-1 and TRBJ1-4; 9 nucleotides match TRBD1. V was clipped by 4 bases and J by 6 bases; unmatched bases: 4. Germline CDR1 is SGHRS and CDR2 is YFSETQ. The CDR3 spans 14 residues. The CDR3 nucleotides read TGCGCCAGCAGCCAAAGACAGGGGGATGAAAAACTGTTTTTT. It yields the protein CASSQRQGDEKLFF. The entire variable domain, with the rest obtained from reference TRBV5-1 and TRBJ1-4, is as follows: KAGVTQTPRYLIKTRGQQVTLSCSPISGHRSVSWYQQTPGQGLQFLFEYFSETQRNKGNFPGRFSGRQFSNSRSEMNVSTLELGDSALYLCASSQRQGDEKLFFGSGTQLSVL.

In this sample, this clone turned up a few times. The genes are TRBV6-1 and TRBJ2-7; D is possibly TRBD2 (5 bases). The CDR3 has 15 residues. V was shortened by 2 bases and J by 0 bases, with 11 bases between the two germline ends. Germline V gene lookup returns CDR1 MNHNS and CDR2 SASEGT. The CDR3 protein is CASSELSLASYEQYV. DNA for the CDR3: TGTGCCAGCAGTGAACTAAGCCTAGCCTCCTACGAGCAGTACGTC.

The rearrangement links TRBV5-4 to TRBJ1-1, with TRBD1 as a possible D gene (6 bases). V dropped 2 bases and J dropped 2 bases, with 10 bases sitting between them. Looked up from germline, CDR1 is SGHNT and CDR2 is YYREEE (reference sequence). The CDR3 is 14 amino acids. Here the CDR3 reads CASSLRTVNTEAFF. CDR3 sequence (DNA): TGTGCCAGCAGCTTAAGGACAGTTAACACTGAAGCTTTCTTT.

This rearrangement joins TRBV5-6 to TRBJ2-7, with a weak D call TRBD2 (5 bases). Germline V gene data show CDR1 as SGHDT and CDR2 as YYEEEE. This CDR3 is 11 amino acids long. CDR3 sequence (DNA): TGTGCCAGCAGCCGGGATGCGGAGCGTCACGTC. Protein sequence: CASSRDAERHV.

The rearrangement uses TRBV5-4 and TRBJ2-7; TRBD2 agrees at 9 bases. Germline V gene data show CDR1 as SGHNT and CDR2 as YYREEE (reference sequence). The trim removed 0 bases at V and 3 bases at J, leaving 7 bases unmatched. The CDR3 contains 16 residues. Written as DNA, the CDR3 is TGTGCCAGCAGCTTGGGCGGTAGCGGGAGCGTCTACGAGCAGTACGTC. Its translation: CASSLGGSGSVYEQYV.

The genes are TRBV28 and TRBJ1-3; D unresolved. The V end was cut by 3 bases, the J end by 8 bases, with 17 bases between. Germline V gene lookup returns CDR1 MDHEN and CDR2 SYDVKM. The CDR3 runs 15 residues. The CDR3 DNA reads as TGTGCCAGCAGTTTCCGCGGAGGTATTGGGGACACCATATATTTT. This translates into CASSFRGGIGDTIYF. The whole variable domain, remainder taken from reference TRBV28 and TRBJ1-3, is DVKVTQSSRYLVKRTGEKVFLECVQDMDHENMFWYRQDPGLGLRLIYFSYDVKMKEKGDIPEGYSVSREKKERFSLILESASTNQTSMYLCASSFRGGIGDTIYFGEGSWLTVV.

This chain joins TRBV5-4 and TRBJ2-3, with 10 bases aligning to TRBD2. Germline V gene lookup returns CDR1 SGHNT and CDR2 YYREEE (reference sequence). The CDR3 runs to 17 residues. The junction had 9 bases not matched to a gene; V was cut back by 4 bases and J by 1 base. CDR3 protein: CASSPGSGRAGTDTQYF. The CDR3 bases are TGTGCCAGCAGCCCAGGGAGCGGGAGGGCCGGCACAGATACGCAGTATTTT.

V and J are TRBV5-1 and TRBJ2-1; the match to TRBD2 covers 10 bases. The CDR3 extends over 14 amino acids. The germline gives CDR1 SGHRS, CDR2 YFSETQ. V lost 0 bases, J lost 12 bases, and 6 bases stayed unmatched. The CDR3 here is CASSLGQREGAQFF. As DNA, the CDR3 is TGCGCCAGCAGCTTGGGGCAGCGGGAGGGGGCGCAGTTCTTC.

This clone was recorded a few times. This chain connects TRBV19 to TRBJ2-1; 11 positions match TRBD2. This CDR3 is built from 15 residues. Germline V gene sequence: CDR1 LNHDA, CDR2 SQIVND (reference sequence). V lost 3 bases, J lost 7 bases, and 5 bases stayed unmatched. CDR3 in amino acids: CASSILTSGANEQFF. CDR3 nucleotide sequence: TGTGCCAGTAGTATCTTGACTAGCGGGGCAAATGAGCAGTTCTTC. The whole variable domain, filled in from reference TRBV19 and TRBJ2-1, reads DGGITQSPKYLFRKEGQNVTLSCEQNLNHDAMYWYRQDPGQGLRLIYYSQIVNDFQKGDIAEGYSVSREKKESFPLTVTSAQKNPTAFYLCASSILTSGANEQFFGPGTRLTVL.